Described below is a single T cell receptor (beta chain) sequence and its context. The data belong to a study of OX40 agonist ivuxolimab in advanced cancers. Method: immunoSEQ multiplex PCR; TCRdb's copy keeps in-frame clones and lacks some. The data contain over 50,000 clones, nearly 90% of them singletons. This clonotype originated in an adult with an advanced solid tumor such as melanoma, head and neck, liver or kidney cancer. The input for sequencing was CD4+ or CD8+ T cells sorted from blood, taken in a trial of the OX40 agonist ivuxolimab.

For the CDR3, the DNA is TGTGCCAGCAGGACCGGGACAGGGAATGAAAAACTGTTTTTT. Translating it yields CASRTGTGNEKLFF. The chain employs TRBV2 and TRBJ1-4, with 9 bases that match TRBD1. Germline assignment: CDR1 SNHLY and CDR2 FYNNEI. This CDR3 has 14 amino acids. With 6 bases clipped from V and 5 bases from J, the junction kept 4 bases outside the gene matches.